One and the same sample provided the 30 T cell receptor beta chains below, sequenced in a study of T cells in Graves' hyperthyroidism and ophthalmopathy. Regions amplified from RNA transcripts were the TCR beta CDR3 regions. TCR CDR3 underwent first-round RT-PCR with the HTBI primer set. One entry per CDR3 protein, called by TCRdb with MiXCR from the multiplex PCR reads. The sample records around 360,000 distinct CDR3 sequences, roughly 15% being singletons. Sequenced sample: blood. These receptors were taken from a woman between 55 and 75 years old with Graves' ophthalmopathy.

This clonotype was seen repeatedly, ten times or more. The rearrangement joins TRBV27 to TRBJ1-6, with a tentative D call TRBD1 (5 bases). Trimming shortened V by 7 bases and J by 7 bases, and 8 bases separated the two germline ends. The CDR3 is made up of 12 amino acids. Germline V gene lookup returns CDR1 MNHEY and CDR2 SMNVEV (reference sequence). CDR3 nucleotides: TGTGCCAGCAAATGGGGGAATTCACCCCTCCACTTT. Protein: CASKWGNSPLHF.

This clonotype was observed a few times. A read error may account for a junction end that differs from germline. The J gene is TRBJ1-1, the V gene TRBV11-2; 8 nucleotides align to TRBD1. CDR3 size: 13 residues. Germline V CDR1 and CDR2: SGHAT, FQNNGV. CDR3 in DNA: TGTGCCAACAGCTTCAGGGGGCACACTGAAGCTTTCTTT. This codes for CANSFRGHTEAFF.

The CDR3 coding sequence is TGCAGTGCTAGGGTACCAGGCACAGATACGCAGTATTTT. Its protein is CSARVPGTDTQYF. The chain uses TRBV20-1 and TRBJ2-3; D gene ambiguous. The CDR3 contains 13 residues. Trimming took off 3 bases at V and 1 base at J, with 8 bases between the two ends. CDR1 is DFQATT, CDR2 SNEGSKA, per germline (reference sequence).

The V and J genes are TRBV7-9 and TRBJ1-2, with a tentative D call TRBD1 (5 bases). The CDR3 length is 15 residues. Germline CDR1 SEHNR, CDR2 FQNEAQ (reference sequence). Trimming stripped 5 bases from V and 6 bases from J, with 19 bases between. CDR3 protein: CASSPWGEVEDGYTF. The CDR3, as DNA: TGTGCCAGCAGCCCATGGGGGGAGGTGGAAGATGGCTACACCTTC.

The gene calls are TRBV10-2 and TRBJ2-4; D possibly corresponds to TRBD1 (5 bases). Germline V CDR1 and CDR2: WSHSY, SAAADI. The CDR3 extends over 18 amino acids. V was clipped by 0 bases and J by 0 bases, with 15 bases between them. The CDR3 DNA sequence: TGCGCCAGCAGTGAGTCGGGGCTTGGCCCTCTAGCCAAAAACATTCAGTACTTC. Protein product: CASSESGLGPLAKNIQYF.

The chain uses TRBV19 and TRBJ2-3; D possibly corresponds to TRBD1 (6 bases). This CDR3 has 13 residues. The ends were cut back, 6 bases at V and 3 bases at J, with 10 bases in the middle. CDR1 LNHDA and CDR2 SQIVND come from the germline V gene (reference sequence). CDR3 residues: CASSATGTDTQYF. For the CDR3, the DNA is TGTGCCAGTAGCGCGACAGGTACAGATACGCAGTATTTT.

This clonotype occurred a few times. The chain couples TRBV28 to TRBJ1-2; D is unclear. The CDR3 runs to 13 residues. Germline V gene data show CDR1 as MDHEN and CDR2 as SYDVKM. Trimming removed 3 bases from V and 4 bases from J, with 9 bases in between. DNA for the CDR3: TGTGCCAGCAGTTTTCATGCAGGCTATGGCTACACCTTC. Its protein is CASSFHAGYGYTF.

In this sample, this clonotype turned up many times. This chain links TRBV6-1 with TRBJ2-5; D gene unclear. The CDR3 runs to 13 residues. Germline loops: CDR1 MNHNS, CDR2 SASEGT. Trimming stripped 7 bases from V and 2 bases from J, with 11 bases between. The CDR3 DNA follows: TGTGCCAGCATGGTCGGCTATCAAGAGACCCAGTACTTC. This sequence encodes CASMVGYQETQYF.

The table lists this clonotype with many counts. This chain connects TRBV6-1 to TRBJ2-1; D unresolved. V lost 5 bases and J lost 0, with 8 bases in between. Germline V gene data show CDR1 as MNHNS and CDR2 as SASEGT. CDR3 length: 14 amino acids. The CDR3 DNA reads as TGTGCCAGCAGTCTCTCTCACTCCTACAATGAGCAGTTCTTC. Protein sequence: CASSLSHSYNEQFF.

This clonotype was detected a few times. CDR3: CASSLAASGVLAKNIQYF. For the CDR3, the DNA is TGCGCCAGCAGCTTGGCGGCTAGCGGGGTCCTAGCCAAAAACATTCAGTACTTC. The chain links TRBV5-1 to TRBJ2-4, with TRBD2 matching 9 bases. CDR1 and CDR2 (germline): SGHRS, YFSETQ. J gave up 0 bases and V 0 bases, and 7 bases lay outside the gene matches. The length of the CDR3 is 18 residues.

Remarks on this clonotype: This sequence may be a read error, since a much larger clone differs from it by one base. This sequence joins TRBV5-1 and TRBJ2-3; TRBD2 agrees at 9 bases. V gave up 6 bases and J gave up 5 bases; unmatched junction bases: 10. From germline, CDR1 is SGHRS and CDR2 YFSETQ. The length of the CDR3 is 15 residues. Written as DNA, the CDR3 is TGCGCCAGCAAATTAGCGGGAGAGCGAAGAGATACGCAGTATTTT. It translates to CASKLAGERRDTQYF. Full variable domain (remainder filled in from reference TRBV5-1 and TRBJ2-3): KAGVTQTPRYLIKTRGQQVTLSCSPISGHRSVSWYQQTPGQGLQFLFEYFSETQRNKGNFPGRFSGRQFSNSRSEMNVSTLELGDSALYLCASKLAGERRDTQYFGPGTRLTVL.

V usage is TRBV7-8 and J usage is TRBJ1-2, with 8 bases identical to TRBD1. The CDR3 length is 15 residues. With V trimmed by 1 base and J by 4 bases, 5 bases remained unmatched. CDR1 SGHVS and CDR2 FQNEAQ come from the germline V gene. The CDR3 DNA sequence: TGTGCCAGCAGCTTAGTTCGGGACAGGCTCTATGGCTACACCTTC. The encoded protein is CASSLVRDRLYGYTF. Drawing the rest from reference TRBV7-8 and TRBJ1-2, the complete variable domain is GAGVSQSPRYKVAKRGQDVALRCDPISGHVSLFWYQQALGQGPEFLTYFQNEAQLDKSGLPSDRFFAERPEGSVSTLKIQRTQQEDSAVYLCASSLVRDRLYGYTFGSGTRLTVV.

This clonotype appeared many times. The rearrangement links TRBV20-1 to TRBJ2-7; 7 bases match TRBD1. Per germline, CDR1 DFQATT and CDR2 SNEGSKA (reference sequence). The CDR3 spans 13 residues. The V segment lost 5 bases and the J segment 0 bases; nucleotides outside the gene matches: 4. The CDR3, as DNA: TGCAGTGCTCCCGGGACAGCCTCCTACGAGCAGTACTTC. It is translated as CSAPGTASYEQYF.

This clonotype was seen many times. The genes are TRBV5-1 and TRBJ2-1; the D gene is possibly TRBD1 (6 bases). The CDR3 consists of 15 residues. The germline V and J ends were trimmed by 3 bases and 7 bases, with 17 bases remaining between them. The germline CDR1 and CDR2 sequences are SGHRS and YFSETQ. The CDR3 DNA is TGCGCCAGCAGCTCCCAACCCACAGGGTTGAATGAGCAGTTCTTC. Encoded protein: CASSSQPTGLNEQFF.

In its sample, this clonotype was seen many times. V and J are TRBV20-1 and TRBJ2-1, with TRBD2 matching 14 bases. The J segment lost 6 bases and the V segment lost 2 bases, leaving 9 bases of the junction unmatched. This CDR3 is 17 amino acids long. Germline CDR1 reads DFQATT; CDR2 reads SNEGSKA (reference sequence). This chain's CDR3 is CSARNSGTSGRGNEQFF. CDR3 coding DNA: TGCAGTGCTAGAAACTCCGGGACTAGCGGGAGAGGCAATGAGCAGTTCTTC.

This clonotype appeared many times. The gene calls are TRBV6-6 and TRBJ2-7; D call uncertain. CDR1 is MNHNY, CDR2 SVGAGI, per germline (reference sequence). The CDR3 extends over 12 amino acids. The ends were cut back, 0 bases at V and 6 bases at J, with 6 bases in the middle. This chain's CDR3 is CASSYSGSEQYF. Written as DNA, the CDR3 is TGTGCCAGCAGTTACTCAGGGTCCGAGCAGTACTTC.

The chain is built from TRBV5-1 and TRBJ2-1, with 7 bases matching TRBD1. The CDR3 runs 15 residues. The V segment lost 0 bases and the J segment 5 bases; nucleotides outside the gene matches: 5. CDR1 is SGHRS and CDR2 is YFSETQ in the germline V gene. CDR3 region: CASSLDAGGHNEQFF. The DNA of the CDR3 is TGCGCCAGCAGCTTGGATGCAGGGGGACACAATGAGCAGTTCTTC. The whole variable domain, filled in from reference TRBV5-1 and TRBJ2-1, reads KAGVTQTPRYLIKTRGQQVTLSCSPISGHRSVSWYQQTPGQGLQFLFEYFSETQRNKGNFPGRFSGRQFSNSRSEMNVSTLELGDSALYLCASSLDAGGHNEQFFGPGTRLTVL.

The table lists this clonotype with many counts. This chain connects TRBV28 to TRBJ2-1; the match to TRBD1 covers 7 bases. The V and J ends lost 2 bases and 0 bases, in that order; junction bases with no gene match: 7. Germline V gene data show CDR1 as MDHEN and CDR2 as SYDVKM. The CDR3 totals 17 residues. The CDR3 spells CASSLIAPGGSYNEQFF. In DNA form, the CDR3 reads TGTGCCAGCAGTTTAATTGCGCCAGGGGGCTCCTACAATGAGCAGTTCTTC. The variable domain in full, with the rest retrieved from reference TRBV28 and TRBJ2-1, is DVKVTQSSRYLVKRTGEKVFLECVQDMDHENMFWYRQDPGLGLRLIYFSYDVKMKEKGDIPEGYSVSREKKERFSLILESASTNQTSMYLCASSLIAPGGSYNEQFFGPGTRLTVL.

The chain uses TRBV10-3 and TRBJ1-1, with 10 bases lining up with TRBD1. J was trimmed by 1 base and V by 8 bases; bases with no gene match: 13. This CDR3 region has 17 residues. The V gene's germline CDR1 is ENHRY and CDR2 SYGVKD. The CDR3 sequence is CAIPRRGQGKGNTEAFF. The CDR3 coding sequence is TGTGCCATCCCTAGGCGGGGACAGGGGAAGGGGAACACTGAAGCTTTCTTT.

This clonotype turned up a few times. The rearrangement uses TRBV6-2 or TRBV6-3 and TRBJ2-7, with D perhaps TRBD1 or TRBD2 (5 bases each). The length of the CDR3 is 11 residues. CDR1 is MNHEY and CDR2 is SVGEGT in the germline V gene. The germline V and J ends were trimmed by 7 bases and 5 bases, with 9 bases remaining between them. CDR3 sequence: CASTGTHEQYF. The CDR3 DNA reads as TGTGCCAGCACCGGGACCCACGAGCAGTACTTC.

CDR3 amino acids: CASKKGDTEAFF. The CDR3 nucleotides read TGTGCCAGCAAAAAGGGGGACACTGAAGCTTTCTTT. J is TRBJ1-1 and V is TRBV6-2 or TRBV6-3; D is perhaps TRBD1 (6 bases). Germline CDR1 and CDR2: MNHEY and SVGEGT. This CDR3 has 12 residues. The ends were cut back, 7 bases at V and 3 bases at J, with 9 bases in the middle.

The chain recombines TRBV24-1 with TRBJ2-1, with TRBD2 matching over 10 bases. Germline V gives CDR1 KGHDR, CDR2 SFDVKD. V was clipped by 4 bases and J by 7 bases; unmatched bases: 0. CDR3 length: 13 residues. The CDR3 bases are TGTGCCACCAGTGAACTAGCGGGAAATGAGCAGTTCTTC. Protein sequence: CATSELAGNEQFF.

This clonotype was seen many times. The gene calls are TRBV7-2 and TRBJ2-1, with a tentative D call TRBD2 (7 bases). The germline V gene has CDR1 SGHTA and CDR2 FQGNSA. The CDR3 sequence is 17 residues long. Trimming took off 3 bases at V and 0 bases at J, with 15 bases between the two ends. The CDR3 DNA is TGTGCCAGCAGCTTCTGGGGGGGCCCTAGCTCCTACAATGAGCAGTTCTTC. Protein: CASSFWGGPSSYNEQFF.

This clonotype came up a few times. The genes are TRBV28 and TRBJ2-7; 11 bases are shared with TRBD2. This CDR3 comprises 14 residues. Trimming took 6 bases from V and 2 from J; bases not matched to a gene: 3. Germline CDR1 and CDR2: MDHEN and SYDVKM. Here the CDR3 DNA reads TGTGCCAGCAGACTTAGCGGGAGGGCCTACGAGCAGTACTTC. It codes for CASRLSGRAYEQYF.

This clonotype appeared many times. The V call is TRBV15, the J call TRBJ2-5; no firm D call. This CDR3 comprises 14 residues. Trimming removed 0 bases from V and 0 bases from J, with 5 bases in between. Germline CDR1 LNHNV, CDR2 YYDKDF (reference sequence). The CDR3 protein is CATSRDRDQETQYF. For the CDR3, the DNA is TGTGCCACCAGCAGAGATAGGGACCAAGAGACCCAGTACTTC.

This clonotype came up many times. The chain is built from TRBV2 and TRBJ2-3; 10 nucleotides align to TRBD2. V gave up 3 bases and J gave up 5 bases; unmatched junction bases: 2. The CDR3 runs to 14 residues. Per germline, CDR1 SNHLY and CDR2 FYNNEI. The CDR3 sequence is CASSDRLAGDTQYF. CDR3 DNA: TGTGCCAGCAGTGATCGACTAGCGGGAGATACGCAGTATTTT.

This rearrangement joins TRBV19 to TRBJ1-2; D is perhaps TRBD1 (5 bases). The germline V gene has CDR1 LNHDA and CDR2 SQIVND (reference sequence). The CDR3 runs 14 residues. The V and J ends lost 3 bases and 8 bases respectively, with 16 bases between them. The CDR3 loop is CASSIGTPAGGYTF. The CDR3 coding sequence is TGTGCCAGTAGTATTGGGACCCCCGCGGGAGGCTACACCTTC.

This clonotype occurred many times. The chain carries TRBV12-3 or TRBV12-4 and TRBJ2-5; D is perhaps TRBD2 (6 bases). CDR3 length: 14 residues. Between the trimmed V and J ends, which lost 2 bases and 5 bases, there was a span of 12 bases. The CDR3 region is CASSLQVGGETQYF. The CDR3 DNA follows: TGTGCCAGCAGTTTACAGGTGGGAGGTGAGACCCAGTACTTC.

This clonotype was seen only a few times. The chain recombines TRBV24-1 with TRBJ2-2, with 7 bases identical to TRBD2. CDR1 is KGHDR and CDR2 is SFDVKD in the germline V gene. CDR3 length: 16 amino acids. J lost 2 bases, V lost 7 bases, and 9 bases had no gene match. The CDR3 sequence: CATSLPGLINTGELFF. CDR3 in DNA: TGTGCCACCAGCCTTCCGGGACTAATCAACACCGGGGAGCTGTTTTTT.

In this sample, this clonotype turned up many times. The CDR3 DNA reads as TGTGCCAGCAGCACTATATTAGCGGGGATCTCTGGGGCCAACGTCCTGACTTTC. This encodes CASSTILAGISGANVLTF. The chain carries TRBV7-2 and TRBJ2-6; 8 nucleotides align to TRBD2. The germline gives CDR1 SGHTA, CDR2 FQGNSA. The trim removed 5 bases at V and 0 bases at J, leaving 9 bases unmatched. There are 18 residues in the CDR3.